This TCR beta chain stems from a study of blood T cell repertoires in COVID-19. Background on the study: Researchers got acute and convalescent COVID-19 samples from the United States, Italy and Spain. T cells, B-cell-depleted T cells, or PBMCs provided the cDNA or gDNA that served as material.

V lost 1 base, J lost 4 bases, and 7 bases lay in between. The CDR3 runs to 13 residues. Germline V lookup: CDR1 LGHDT, CDR2 YNNKEL (reference sequence). Authors' analysis steps: Amplification with reference gene primers provided the estimates of nucleated cell counts. The protocol was immunoSEQ multiplex PCR, while the TCRdb copy is restricted to in-frame clones and leaves out a portion. V and J calls and clone size follow that table, whereas D and trimming were derived from the DNA. This table holds approximately 220,000 clones, roughly four fifths found once. The clonotype originates from a woman aged 65 to 85 with acute or convalescent COVID-19. Sequenced input: peripheral blood. This chain connects TRBV3-1 (or the pseudogene TRBV3-2) to TRBJ1-2; D remains ambiguous. The CDR3 coding sequence is TGTGCCAGCAGCCAAGTTTTCAGCTATGGCTACACCTTC. This encodes CASSQVFSYGYTF.